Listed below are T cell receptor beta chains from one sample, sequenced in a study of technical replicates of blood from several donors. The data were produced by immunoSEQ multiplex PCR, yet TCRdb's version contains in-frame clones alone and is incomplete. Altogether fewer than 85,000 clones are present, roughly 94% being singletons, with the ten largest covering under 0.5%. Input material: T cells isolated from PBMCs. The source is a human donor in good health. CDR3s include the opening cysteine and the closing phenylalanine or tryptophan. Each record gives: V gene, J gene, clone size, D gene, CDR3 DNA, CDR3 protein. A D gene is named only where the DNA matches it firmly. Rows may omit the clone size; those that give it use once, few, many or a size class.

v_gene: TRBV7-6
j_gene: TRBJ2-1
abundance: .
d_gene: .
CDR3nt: TGTGCCAGCAGCTTCGGGGGAGCCAATGAGCAGTTCTTC
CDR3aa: CASSFGGANEQFF

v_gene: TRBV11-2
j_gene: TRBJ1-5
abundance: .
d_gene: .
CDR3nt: TGTGCCAGCAGCTTAGGGAGAGGGAGAGATCAGCCCCAGCATTTT
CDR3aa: CASSLGRGRDQPQHF

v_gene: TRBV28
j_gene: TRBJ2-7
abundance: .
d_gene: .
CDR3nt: TGTGCCAGAACACGGAGGGTGGGAGAGCAGTACTTC
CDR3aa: CARTRRVGEQYF

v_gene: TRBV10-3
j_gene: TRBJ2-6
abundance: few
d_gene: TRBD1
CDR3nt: TGTGCCATCAGTGAGCAGGGGGCTGGGGCCAACGTCCTGACTTTC
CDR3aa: CAISEQGAGANVLTF

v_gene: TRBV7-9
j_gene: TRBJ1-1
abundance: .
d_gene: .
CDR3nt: TGTGCCAGCAGCCGCAAGGGAGGGGGCACTGAAGCTTTCTTT
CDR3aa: CASSRKGGGTEAFF

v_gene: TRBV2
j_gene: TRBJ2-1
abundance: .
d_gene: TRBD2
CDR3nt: TGTGCCAGCAGTGAAGCGCTTGGTGCGTCTAGCGGGAAAAATGAGCAGTTCTTC
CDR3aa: CASSEALGASSGKNEQFF

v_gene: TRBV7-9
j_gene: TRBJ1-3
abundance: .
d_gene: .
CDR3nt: TGTGCCAGCAGCTGGGACACCGGAAACACCATATATTTT
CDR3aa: CASSWDTGNTIYF

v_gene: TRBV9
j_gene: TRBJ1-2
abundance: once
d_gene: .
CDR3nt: TGTGCCAGCAGCGTAGCTAGCGGGGCTTTGGATGGCTACACCTTC
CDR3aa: CASSVASGALDGYTF

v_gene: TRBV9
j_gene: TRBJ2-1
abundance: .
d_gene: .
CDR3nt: TGTGCCAGCAGCGTAGCTACTAACAATGAGCAGTTCTTC
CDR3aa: CASSVATNNEQFF

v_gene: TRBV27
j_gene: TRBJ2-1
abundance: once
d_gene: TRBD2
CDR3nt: TGTGCCAGCAGTAGCGGGAGACTCTACAATGAGCAGTTCTTC
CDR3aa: CASSSGRLYNEQFF

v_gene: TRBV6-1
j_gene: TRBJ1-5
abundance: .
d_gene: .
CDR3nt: TGTGCCAGCCTACAACTAGGATCTCAGCCCCAGCATTTT
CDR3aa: CASLQLGSQPQHF

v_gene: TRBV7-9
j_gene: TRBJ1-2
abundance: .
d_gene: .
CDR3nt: TGTGCCAGCAGCCTAACTCTAAGGGGGGGGAATGGCTACACCTTC
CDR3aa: CASSLTLRGGNGYTF

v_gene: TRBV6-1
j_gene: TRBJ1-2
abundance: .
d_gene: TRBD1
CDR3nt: TGTGCCAGCACCGTCGGACAGGGGGCGTTTGGCTACACCTTC
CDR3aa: CASTVGQGAFGYTF

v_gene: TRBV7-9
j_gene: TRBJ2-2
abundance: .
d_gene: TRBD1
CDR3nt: TGTGCCAGCAGCTGGGGACAGACGAACACCGGGGAGCTGTTTTTT
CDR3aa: CASSWGQTNTGELFF

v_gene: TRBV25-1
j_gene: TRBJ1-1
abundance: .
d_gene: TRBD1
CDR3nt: TGTGCCAGCAGTTGGACAGGGAACACTGAAGCTTTCTTT
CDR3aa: CASSWTGNTEAFF

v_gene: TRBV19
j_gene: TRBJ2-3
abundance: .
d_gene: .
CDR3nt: TGTGCCAGTACTGTCGGGAGAGGCACAGATACGCAGTATTTT
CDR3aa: CASTVGRGTDTQYF

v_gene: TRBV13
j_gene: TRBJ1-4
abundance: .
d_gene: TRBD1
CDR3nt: TGTGCCAGCAGCTTAGGAGGGGACAGGGAAAAACTGTTTTTT
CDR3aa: CASSLGGDREKLFF

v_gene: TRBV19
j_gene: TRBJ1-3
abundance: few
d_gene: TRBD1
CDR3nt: TGTGCCAGTTCCGGGACAGGATTAAACACCATATATTTT
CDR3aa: CASSGTGLNTIYF

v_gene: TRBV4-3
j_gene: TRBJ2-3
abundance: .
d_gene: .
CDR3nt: TGCGCCAGCAGCCAAGCGACGGGGAGCGCAGATACGCAGTATTTT
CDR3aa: CASSQATGSADTQYF

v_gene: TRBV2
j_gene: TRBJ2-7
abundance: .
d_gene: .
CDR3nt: TGTGCCAGCAGGTCGGTCTCCTACGAGCAGTACTTC
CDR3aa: CASRSVSYEQYF

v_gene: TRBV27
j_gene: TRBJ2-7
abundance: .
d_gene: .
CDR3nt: TGTGCCAGCAGTCCCCGACAGTCCTACGAGCAGTACTTC
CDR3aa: CASSPRQSYEQYF

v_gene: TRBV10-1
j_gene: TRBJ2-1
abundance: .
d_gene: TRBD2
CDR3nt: TGCGCCAGCAGTGTGGGAGCGGGAATGTATGAGCAGTTCTTC
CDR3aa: CASSVGAGMYEQFF

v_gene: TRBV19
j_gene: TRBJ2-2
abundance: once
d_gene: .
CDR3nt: TGTGCCAGCCAAAGAGCAGGGGTGTCCACCGGGGAGCTGTTTTTT
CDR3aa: CASQRAGVSTGELFF

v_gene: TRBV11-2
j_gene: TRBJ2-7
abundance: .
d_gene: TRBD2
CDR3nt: TGTGCCAGCAGCCTCGTGGGACTAGCGGGGGCCTACGAGCAGTACTTC
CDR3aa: CASSLVGLAGAYEQYF

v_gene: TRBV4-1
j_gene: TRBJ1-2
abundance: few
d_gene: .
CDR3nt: TGCGCCAGCAGCCAAGGTAACGGTGGCTACACCTTC
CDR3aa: CASSQGNGGYTF

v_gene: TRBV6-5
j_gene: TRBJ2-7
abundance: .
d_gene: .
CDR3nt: TGTGCCAGCACCCCTTCCCGGGTGGACGAGCAGTACTTC
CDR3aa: CASTPSRVDEQYF

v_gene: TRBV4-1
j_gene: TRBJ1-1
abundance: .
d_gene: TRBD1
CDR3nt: TGCGCCAGCAGCCAAGTAGGACAGGCCAACACTGAAGCTTTCTTT
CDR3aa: CASSQVGQANTEAFF